Listed here are 17 T cell receptor beta chains from one sample, sequenced in a study of blood T cell repertoires in COVID-19. Method: immunoSEQ multiplex PCR; TCRdb's copy keeps in-frame clones and lacks some. The table records about 82,000 clones, around four fifths of them present only once. The sample comprised peripheral blood. All receptors come from a man older than 75 with active or convalescent COVID-19.

J is TRBJ1-4 and V is TRBV2; possibly TRBD1 for D (5 bases). V dropped 7 bases and J dropped 4 bases, with 16 bases sitting between them. CDR1 and CDR2 (germline): SNHLY, FYNNEI. The length of the CDR3 is 15 residues. This CDR3 reads CASTSRRQSNEKLFF. For the CDR3, the DNA is TGTGCCAGCACCTCGAGGCGACAGAGTAATGAAAAACTGTTTTTT.

CDR3 sequence: CASSLYSSGVVADTQYF. CDR3 nucleotides: TGTGCCAGCAGTCTCTACTCTAGCGGGGTGGTGGCAGATACGCAGTATTTT. The chain couples TRBV28 to TRBJ2-3; the match to TRBD2 covers 9 bases. The germline V gene encodes CDR1 MDHEN and CDR2 SYDVKM. There are 17 residues in the CDR3. J was trimmed by 4 bases and V by 5 bases; bases with no gene match: 13.

This clone has ten or more counts. This chain uses TRBV6-5 with TRBJ2-7; possibly TRBD2 for D (6 bases). V dropped 4 bases and J dropped 4 bases, with 8 bases sitting between them. The CDR3 runs to 12 residues. Germline CDR1 and CDR2: MNHEY and SVGAGI. The CDR3 DNA reads as TGTGCCAGCAGTTGGGCGGGATACGAGCAGTACGTC. It codes for CASSWAGYEQYV.

In regard to this clone: One junction end disagrees with the germline gene, perhaps due to a read error. The V call is TRBV6-5, the J call TRBJ1-5; D gene ambiguous. CDR3 size: 13 residues. Looked up from germline, CDR1 is MNHEY and CDR2 is SVGAGI. Here the CDR3 reads CASRYRSHQPQHF. CDR3 coding DNA: TGTGCCAGCCGATACCGTAGCCATCAGCCCCAGCATTTT.

This clone was found once. The chain employs TRBV7-8 and TRBJ1-2; D is possibly TRBD1 (6 bases). The CDR3 extends over 13 amino acids. The V and J ends lost 5 bases and 5 bases respectively, with 12 bases between them. Germline V gene sequence: CDR1 SGHVS, CDR2 FQNEAQ. The CDR3 loop is CASSPGQRYGYTF. The CDR3, as DNA: TGTGCCAGCAGCCCGGGACAAAGATATGGCTACACCTTC.

The chain employs TRBV11-3 and TRBJ1-1; tentatively, D is TRBD1 (5 bases). Germline assignment: CDR1 SGHNT and CDR2 YENEEA. The CDR3 has 14 residues. Trimming took 5 bases from V and 3 from J, leaving 13 bases between them. The CDR3 is CASSKGILDTEAFF. CDR3 nucleotides: TGTGCCAGCAGCAAGGGGATTTTGGACACTGAAGCTTTCTTT.

This clone was detected once. The genes are TRBV12-5 and TRBJ2-5; 7 bases align to TRBD1. The J segment lost 5 bases and the V segment lost 6 bases, leaving 15 bases of the junction unmatched. This CDR3 region has 16 residues. CDR1 is LGHNT, CDR2 FRNRAP, per germline. The CDR3 sequence: CASGSSDRDATETQYF. The CDR3 nucleotides read TGTGCTAGTGGCTCAAGCGACAGGGATGCTACGGAGACCCAGTACTTC.

V usage is TRBV6-5 and J usage is TRBJ2-3; 7 bases map to TRBD2. The CDR3 spans 15 residues. With 0 bases clipped from V and 1 base from J, the junction kept 1 base outside the gene matches. CDR1 and CDR2 (germline): MNHEY, SVGAGI. CDR3: CASSYSGGGTDTQYF. The CDR3 nucleotides read TGTGCCAGCAGTTACTCGGGGGGGGGCACAGATACGCAGTATTTT.

This sequence joins TRBV18 and TRBJ2-1, with D hard to call. CDR1 is KGHSH and CDR2 is LQKENI in the germline V gene. CDR3 length: 15 residues. The germline V and J ends were trimmed by 2 bases and 3 bases, with 11 bases remaining between them. The CDR3 nucleotides are TGTGCCAGCTCACCAAAAGCCTCTGACTACAATGAGCAGTTCTTC. Amino acids: CASSPKASDYNEQFF.

The chain carries TRBV19 and TRBJ2-1; 14 nucleotides agree with TRBD2. The CDR3 has 18 residues. J was trimmed by 2 bases and V by 6 bases; bases with no gene match: 9. Germline-derived CDR1 and CDR2 are LNHDA and SQIVND (reference sequence). As DNA, the CDR3 is TGTGCCAGTAGGGGCCCGACTAGCGGGAGGGGCCCCTACAATGAGCAGTTCTTC. The encoded protein is CASRGPTSGRGPYNEQFF. Looking up the rest from reference TRBV19 and TRBJ2-1 gives the full variable domain: DGGITQSPKYLFRKEGQNVTLSCEQNLNHDAMYWYRQDPGQGLRLIYYSQIVNDFQKGDIAEGYSVSREKKESFPLTVTSAQKNPTAFYLCASRGPTSGRGPYNEQFFGPGTRLTVL.

This chain connects TRBV28 to TRBJ1-1, with a possible D match to TRBD1 (6 bases). The CDR3 consists of 15 residues. Per germline, CDR1 MDHEN and CDR2 SYDVKM. Trimming shortened V by 1 base and J by 1 base, and 10 bases separated the two germline ends. The CDR3 DNA sequence: TGTGCCAGCAGTTTATCCGTGGGGGCGAACACTGAAGCTTTCTTT. It encodes CASSLSVGANTEAFF.

V and J are TRBV3-1 (or the pseudogene TRBV3-2) and TRBJ1-5, with D possibly matching TRBD1 (5 bases). V shed 1 base and J shed 1 base, with 5 bases lying between them. The V gene's germline CDR1 is LGHDT and CDR2 YNNKEL (reference sequence). The CDR3 covers 14 residues. CDR3 in DNA: TGTGCCAGCAGCCAAGGGGGCAGCAATCAGCCCCAGCATTTT. Its translation is CASSQGGSNQPQHF.

This chain connects TRBV27 to TRBJ2-2; no definite D call. V was shortened by 8 bases and J by 1 base, with 11 bases between the two germline ends. Germline V gives CDR1 MNHEY, CDR2 SMNVEV (reference sequence). CDR3 size: 14 residues. DNA for the CDR3: TGTGCCAGCCGTTATACAGTGAACACCGGGGAGCTGTTTTTT. Translating it yields CASRYTVNTGELFF.

V gene TRBV19 combines with J gene TRBJ1-2; 8 bases map to TRBD1. J was trimmed by 7 bases and V by 5 bases; bases with no gene match: 9. This CDR3 comprises 14 residues. The germline gives CDR1 LNHDA, CDR2 SQIVND (reference sequence). This CDR3 is CASSPRTGKFGYTF. DNA of the CDR3: TGTGCCAGTAGTCCACGGACAGGGAAGTTTGGCTACACCTTC.

The rearrangement links TRBV6-5 to TRBJ2-3; D call uncertain. In germline, CDR1 is MNHEY, CDR2 SVGAGI. CDR3 length equals 12 residues. Trimming took off 6 bases at V and 2 bases at J, with 6 bases between the two ends. DNA for the CDR3: TGTGCCAGCAGGGCCAACACAGATACGCAGTATTTT. Translation gives CASRANTDTQYF.

The genes are TRBV24-1 and TRBJ2-2; D may be TRBD2 (5 bases). The V and J ends lost 5 bases and 2 bases respectively, with 8 bases between them. This CDR3 comprises 14 residues. Germline V gives CDR1 KGHDR, CDR2 SFDVKD. CDR3 sequence reads: CATSGEPNTGELFF. The DNA for the CDR3 is TGTGCCACCAGTGGGGAGCCCAACACCGGGGAGCTGTTTTTT.

This clone appeared once. This sequence joins TRBV18 and TRBJ2-5; a weak D match, TRBD1 (7 bases). Germline CDR1 and CDR2: KGHSH and LQKENI. CDR3 length: 16 amino acids. V lost 0 bases, J lost 5 bases, and 16 bases lay in between. The CDR3 bases are TGTGCCAGCTCACCACCGACTTCAGGGGGGCGTGAGACCCAGTACTTC. Its protein product is CASSPPTSGGRETQYF. The full variable domain, in which reference TRBV18 and TRBJ2-5 provide the parts outside the CDR3, is NAGVMQNPRHLVRRRGQEARLRCSPMKGHSHVYWYRQLPEEGLKFMVYLQKENIIDESGMPKERFSAEFPKEGPSILRIQQVVRGDSAAYFCASSPPTSGGRETQYFGPGTRLLVL.